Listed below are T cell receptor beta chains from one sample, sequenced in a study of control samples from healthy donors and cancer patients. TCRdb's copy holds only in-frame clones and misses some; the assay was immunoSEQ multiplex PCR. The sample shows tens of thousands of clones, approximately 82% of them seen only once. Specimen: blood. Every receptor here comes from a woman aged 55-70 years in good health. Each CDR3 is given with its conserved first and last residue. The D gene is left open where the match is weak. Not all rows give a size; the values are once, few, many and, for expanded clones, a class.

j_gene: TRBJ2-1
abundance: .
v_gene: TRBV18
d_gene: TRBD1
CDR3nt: TGTGCCAGCTCACCAATTAAGGGACAGGGATACAATGAGCAGTTCTTC
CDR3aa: CASSPIKGQGYNEQFF

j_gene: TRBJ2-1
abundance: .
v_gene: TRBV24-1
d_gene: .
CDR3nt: TGTGCCACCAGGCAGGCTCACAATGAGCAGTTCTTC
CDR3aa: CATRQAHNEQFF

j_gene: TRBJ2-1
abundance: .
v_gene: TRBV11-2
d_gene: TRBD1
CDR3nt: TGTGCCAGCAGCTTAACGGACAGGGTGGTGGAGCAGTTCTTC
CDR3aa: CASSLTDRVVEQFF

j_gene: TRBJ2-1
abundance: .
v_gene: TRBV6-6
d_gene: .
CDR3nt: TGTGCCAGCAGCCTCATGGAGGACAATGAGCAGTTCTTC
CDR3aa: CASSLMEDNEQFF

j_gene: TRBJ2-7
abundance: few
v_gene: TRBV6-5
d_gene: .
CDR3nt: TGTGCCAGCAGTCCAGGGAGCCACGAGCAGTACTTC
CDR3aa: CASSPGSHEQYF

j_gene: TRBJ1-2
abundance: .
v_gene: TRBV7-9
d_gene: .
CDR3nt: TGTGCCAGCAGCTTAACTATGATAGACAGTGGGCAGCATGGCTACACCTTC
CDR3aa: CASSLTMIDSGQHGYTF

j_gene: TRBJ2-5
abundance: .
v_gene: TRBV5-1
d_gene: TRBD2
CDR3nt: TGCGCCAGCAGCTTGGCGCTAGCGGGGGGCAGAGAGACCCAGTACTTC
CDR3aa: CASSLALAGGRETQYF

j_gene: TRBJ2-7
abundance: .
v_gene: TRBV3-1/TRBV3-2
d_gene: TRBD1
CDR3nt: TGTGCCAGCAGCGTGGGACAGGGCCACGAGCAGTACTTC
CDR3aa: CASSVGQGHEQYF

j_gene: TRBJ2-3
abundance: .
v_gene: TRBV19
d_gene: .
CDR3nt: TGTGCCAGTAGGAACCCCGAAGGCCTAGGAAGTACAGATACGCAGTATTTT
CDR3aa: CASRNPEGLGSTDTQYF

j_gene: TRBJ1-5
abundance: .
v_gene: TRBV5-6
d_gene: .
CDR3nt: TGTGCCAGCAGCTTGGGTTCGGGCGAGCCCCAGCATTTT
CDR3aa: CASSLGSGEPQHF

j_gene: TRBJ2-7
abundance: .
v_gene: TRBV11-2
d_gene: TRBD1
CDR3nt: TGTGCCAGCAGCTTAGAGGCAGGGGGCTCCTACGAGCAGTACTTC
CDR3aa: CASSLEAGGSYEQYF

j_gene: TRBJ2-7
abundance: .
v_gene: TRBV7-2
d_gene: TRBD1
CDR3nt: TGTGCCAGCAGCCGACAGGGCGCGGACGAGCAGTACTTC
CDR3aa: CASSRQGADEQYF

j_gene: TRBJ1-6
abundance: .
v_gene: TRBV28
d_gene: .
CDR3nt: TGTGCCAGCGCGCTTGGGGGACGGAATAATTCACCCCTCCACTTT
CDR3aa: CASALGGRNNSPLHF

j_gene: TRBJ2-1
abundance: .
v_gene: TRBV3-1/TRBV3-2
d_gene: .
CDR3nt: TGTGCCAGCAGCTATGGGTCCTCCTACAATGAGCAGTTCTTC
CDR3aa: CASSYGSSYNEQFF

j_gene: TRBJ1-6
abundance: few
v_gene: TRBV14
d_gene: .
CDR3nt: TGTGCCAGCAGCCAAGACTGGGACTATAATTCACCCCTCCACTTT
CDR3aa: CASSQDWDYNSPLHF

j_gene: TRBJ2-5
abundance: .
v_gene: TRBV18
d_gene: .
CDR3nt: TGTGCCAGCTCACCGGCGGCGAAAGAGACCCAGTACTTC
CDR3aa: CASSPAAKETQYF

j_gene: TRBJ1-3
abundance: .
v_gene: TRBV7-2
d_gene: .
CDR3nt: TGTGCCAGCAGCTTAGGCCCCTCCCGAAACACCATATATTTT
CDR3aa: CASSLGPSRNTIYF

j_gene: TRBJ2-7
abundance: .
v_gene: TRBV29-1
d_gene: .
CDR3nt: TGCAGCGTAGGTTTTCGGCCCCCCGGCAGCGAGCAGTACTTC
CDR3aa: CSVGFRPPGSEQYF

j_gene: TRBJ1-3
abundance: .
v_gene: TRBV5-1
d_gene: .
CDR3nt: TGCGCCAGCAGTCGCCCCCCTGGAAACACCATATATTTT
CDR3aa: CASSRPPGNTIYF

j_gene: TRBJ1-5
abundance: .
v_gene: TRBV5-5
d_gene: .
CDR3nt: TGTGCCAGCAGCTTGGGAGCCCTCGAGGGTCAGCCCCAGCATTTT
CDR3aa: CASSLGALEGQPQHF

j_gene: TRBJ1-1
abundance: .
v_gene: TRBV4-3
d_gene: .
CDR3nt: TGCGCCAGCAGCCAAGATAAACTGGGAACTGAAGCTTTCTTT
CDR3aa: CASSQDKLGTEAFF

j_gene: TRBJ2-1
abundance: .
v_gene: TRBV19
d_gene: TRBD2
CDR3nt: TGTGCCAGTAGTACTACTAGCGGGGGGTACAATGAGCAGTTCTTC
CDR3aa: CASSTTSGGYNEQFF

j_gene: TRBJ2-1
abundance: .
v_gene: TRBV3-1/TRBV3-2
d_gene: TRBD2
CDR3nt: TGTGCCAGCAGCCCGACCCGAGCGGGATTGCATGAGCAGTTCTTC
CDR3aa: CASSPTRAGLHEQFF

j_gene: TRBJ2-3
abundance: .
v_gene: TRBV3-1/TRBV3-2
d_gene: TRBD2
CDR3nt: TGTGCCAGCAGCCACGGAGCGGGATTCACAGATACGCAGTATTTT
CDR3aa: CASSHGAGFTDTQYF

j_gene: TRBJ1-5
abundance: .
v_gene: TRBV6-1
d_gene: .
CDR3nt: TGTGCCAGCAGTGAACAGGGGTATCAGCCCCAGCATTTT
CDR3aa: CASSEQGYQPQHF

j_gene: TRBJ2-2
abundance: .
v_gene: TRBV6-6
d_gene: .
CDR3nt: TGTGCCAGCAGTCCTCGGATCACCGGGGAGCTGTTTTTT
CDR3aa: CASSPRITGELFF

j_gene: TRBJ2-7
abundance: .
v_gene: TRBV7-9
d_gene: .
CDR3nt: TGTGCCAGCAGAAGATTAGGCGGCCTGGACGAGCAGTACTTC
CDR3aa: CASRRLGGLDEQYF

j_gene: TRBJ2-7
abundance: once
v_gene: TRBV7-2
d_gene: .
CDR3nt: TGTGCCAGCAGCCGAAGTTACGAGCAGTACTTC
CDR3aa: CASSRSYEQYF

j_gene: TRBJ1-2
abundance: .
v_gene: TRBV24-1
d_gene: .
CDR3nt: TGTGCCACCAGTGATTTTCGACTGATGAACTATGGCTACACCTTC
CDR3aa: CATSDFRLMNYGYTF

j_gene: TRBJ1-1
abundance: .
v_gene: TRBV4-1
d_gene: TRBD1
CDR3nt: TGCGCCAGCAGCCAAACGGGGACAGGAAATCGGGCAGCTTTCTTT
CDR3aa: CASSQTGTGNRAAFF

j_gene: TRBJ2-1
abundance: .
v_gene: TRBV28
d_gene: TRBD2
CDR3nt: TGTGCCAGCTCCTCCCTTGGCTGGACTAGCGACAATGAGCAGTTCTTC
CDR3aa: CASSSLGWTSDNEQFF

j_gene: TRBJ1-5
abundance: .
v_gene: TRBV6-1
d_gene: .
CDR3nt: TGTGCCAGCAGTGAAGGGGCAGCGGTACCTAGCAATCAGCCCCAGCATTTT
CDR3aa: CASSEGAAVPSNQPQHF

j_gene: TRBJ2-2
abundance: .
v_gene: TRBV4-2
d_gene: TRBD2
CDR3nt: TGTGCCAGCAGCCAAGTGACTAGCGGGGGACTGACCGGGGAGCTGTTTTTT
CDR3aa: CASSQVTSGGLTGELFF

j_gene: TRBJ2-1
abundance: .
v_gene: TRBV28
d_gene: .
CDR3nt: TGTGCCAGCAGTTTTAAACAGGGTCGGGCGGGTGCCTACAATGAGCAGTTCTTC
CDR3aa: CASSFKQGRAGAYNEQFF

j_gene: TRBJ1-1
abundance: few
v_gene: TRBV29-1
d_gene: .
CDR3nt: TGCAGCGTCCAGCAATGGGGTACCGAAGCTTTCTTT
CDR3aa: CSVQQWGTEAFF

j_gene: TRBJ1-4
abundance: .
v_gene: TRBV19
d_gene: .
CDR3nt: TGTGCCAGTAGTATACTTCCGCAGGTTCGGAATGAAAAACTATTTTTT
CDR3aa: CASSILPQVRNEKLFF

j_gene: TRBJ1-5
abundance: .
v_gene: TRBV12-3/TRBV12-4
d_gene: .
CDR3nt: TGTGCCAGCAGTTTAGGGGAGAATCAGCCCCAGCATTTT
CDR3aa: CASSLGENQPQHF

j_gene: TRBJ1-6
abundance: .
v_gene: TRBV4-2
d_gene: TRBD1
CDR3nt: TGTGCCAGCAGAGAACCCAATAAAGGACAGGGGAATTCACCCCTCCACTTT
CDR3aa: CASREPNKGQGNSPLHF

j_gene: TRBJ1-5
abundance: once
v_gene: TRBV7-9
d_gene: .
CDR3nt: TGTGCCAGCAGCTCCTCCCACCGCGGGCCCGCGACTCAGCCCCAGCATTTT
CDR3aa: CASSSSHRGPATQPQHF

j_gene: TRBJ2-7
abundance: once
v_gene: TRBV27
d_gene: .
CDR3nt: TGTGCCAGCAGTTTACGGGAAACGTTCGAGCAGTACTTC
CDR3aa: CASSLRETFEQYF

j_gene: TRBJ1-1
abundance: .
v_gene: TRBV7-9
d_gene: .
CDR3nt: TGTGCCAGCAGCTCTATAGCCGCCAGGGACACTGAAGCTTTCTTT
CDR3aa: CASSSIAARDTEAFF

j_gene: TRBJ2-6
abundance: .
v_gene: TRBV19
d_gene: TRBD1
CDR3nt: TGTGCCAGCGCGAGACAGGGTGGGGCTAACGTCCTGACTTTC
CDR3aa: CASARQGGANVLTF

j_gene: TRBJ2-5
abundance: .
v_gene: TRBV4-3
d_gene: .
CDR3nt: TGCGCCAGCAGCCAAGATCTCCGGGGGCAAGAGACCCAGTACTTC
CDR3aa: CASSQDLRGQETQYF

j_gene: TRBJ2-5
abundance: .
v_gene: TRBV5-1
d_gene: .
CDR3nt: TGCGCCAGCAGCTTGGAGTGGAAAGAGGGACGGTGGGACCAAGAGACCCAGTACTTC
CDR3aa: CASSLEWKEGRWDQETQYF

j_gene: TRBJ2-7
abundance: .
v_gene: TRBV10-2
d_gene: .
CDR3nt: TGCGCCAGCAGTGACGGCCGGGCCCTCGGTCGATACGAGCAGTACTTC
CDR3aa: CASSDGRALGRYEQYF

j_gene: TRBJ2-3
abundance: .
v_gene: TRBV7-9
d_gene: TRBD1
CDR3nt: TGTGCCAGCAGCGCCTCAGGGGGCGCAGATACGCAGTATTTT
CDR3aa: CASSASGGADTQYF

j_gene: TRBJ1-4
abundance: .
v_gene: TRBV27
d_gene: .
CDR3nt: TGTGCCAGCAGTAAGGTGTCAACTAATGAAAAACTGTTTTTT
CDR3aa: CASSKVSTNEKLFF

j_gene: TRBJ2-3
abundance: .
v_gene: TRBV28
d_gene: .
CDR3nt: TGTGCCAGCAGTTTAGGGGGCAGGGACACAGATACGCAGTATTTT
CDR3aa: CASSLGGRDTDTQYF

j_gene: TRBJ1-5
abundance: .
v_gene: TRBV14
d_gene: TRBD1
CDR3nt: TGTGCCAGCAGGGATGACAGGGGGCGGACCAATCAGCCCCAGCATTTT
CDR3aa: CASRDDRGRTNQPQHF

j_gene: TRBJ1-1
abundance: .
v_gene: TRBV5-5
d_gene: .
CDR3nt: TGTGCCAGCAGCTTGCTACCGAACACTGAAGCTTTCTTT
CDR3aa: CASSLLPNTEAFF

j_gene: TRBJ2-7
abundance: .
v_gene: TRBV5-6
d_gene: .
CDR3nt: TGTGCCAGCAGCTACCGACTCGGTACCTACGAGCAGTACTTC
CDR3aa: CASSYRLGTYEQYF

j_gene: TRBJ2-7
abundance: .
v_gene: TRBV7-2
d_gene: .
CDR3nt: TGTGCCAGCAGCTTAGCGCACGTCTACGAGCAGTACTTC
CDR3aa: CASSLAHVYEQYF

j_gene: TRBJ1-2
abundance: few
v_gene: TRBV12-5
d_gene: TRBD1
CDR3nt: TGTGCTAGTGGTTCCACAGGGGGCCCGAACTATGGCTACACCTTC
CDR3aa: CASGSTGGPNYGYTF

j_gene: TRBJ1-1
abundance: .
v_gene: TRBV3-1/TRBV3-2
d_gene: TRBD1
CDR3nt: TGTGCCAGCAGCCAAGGGAGGGGGCCGACTGAAGCTTTCTTT
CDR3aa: CASSQGRGPTEAFF

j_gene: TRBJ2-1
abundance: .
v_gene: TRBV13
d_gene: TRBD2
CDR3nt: TGTGCCAGCAGCCCGTGGTGGGCTAGCGGTAGCCGGATGGGGGAGGTCACCTACAATGAGCAGTTCTTC
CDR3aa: CASSPWWASGSRMGEVTYNEQFF

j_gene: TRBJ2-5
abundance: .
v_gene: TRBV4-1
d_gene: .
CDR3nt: TGCGCCAGCAGCCAAGAACGCACCCAAGAGACCCAGTACTTC
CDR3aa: CASSQERTQETQYF

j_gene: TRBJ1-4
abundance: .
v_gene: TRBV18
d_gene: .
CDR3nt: TGTGCCAGCTCACCATCGGCGGGGCCTAATGAAAAACTGTTTTTT
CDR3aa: CASSPSAGPNEKLFF

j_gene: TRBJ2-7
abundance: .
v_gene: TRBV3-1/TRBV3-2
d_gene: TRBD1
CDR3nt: TGTGCCAGCAGCCGGACAGGGGCCTCGAGGGAGCAGTACTTC
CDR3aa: CASSRTGASREQYF